Included here is one T cell receptor beta chain sequence, with context. V dropped 5 bases and J dropped 0 bases, with 14 bases sitting between them. The germline V gene has CDR1 MNHEY and CDR2 SMNVEV (reference sequence). The CDR3 loop spans 15 amino acids. The data were obtained in a study of T cell changes during pregnancy in multiple sclerosis. The data were produced by immunoSEQ multiplex PCR, yet TCRdb's version contains in-frame clones alone and is incomplete. This sample has some 70,000 clones; 91% occur once, and the top ten carry approximately 5%. The chain couples TRBV27 to TRBJ2-7; weak D call: TRBD2 (7 bases). The specimen comprised CD8+ T cells from peripheral blood mononuclear cells, sampled before pregnancy. The TCR sequence derives from a female donor with multiple sclerosis, enrolled in a pregnancy study. The CDR3: CASSKGGLLSYEQYF. DNA of the CDR3: TGTGCCAGCAGTAAGGGGGGGTTGCTCTCCTACGAGCAGTACTTC.